This TCR beta chain was documented in a study of control samples from healthy donors and cancer patients. The table came from immunoSEQ multiplex PCR; TCRdb's copy has only in-frame clones and leaves some out. This table has 150,000 or so clones, approximately 96% appearing once. CDR1 is LNHDA and CDR2 is SQIVND in the germline V gene (reference sequence). The CDR3 loop spans 14 amino acids. V gave up 5 bases and J gave up 4 bases; unmatched junction bases: 3. This sequence joins TRBV19 and TRBJ1-2; 11 bases map to TRBD1. The sample was blood. The receptor was derived from a man aged 40-55 years in good health. The CDR3 is CASSRDRGFYGYTF. CDR3 in DNA: TGTGCCAGTAGTCGGGACAGGGGGTTCTATGGCTACACCTTC.